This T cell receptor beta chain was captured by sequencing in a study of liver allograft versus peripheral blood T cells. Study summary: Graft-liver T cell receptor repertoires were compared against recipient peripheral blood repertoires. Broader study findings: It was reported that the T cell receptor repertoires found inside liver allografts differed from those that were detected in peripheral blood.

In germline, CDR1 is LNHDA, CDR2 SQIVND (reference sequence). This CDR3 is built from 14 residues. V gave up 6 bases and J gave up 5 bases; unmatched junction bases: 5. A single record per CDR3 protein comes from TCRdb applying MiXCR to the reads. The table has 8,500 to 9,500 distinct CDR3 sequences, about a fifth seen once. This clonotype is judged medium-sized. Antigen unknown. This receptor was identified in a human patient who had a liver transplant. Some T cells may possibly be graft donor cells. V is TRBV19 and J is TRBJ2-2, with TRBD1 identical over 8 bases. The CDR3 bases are TGTGCCAGTAGGGTGGGGACAGGAACCGGGGAGCTGTTTTTT. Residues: CASRVGTGTGELFF. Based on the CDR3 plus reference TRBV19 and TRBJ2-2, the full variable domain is DGGITQSPKYLFRKEGQNVTLSCEQNLNHDAMYWYRQDPGQGLRLIYYSQIVNDFQKGDIAEGYSVSREKKESFPLTVTSAQKNPTAFYLCASRVGTGTGELFFGEGSRLTVL.